The 30 T cell receptor beta chains below all came from one sample that was sequenced in a study of blood T cell repertoires in COVID-19. Clones were sequenced by immunoSEQ multiplex PCR, and TCRdb holds only the in-frame ones, with some missing. This sample yields 160,000 or so clones, of which roughly 84% are seen a single time; 0.85% to 1.2% belongs to the top ten. The sample comprised peripheral blood. The receptors were sampled from a man aged 40-49 years with acute or convalescent COVID-19.

V is TRBV4-3 and J is TRBJ2-1; 13 positions match TRBD2. The germline CDR1 and CDR2 sequences are LGHNA and YSLEER. Losses at the gene ends were 4 bases for V and 9 bases for J; bases not matched to a gene: 6. The CDR3 is 15 residues long. The CDR3 sequence is CASSLLAGGPGEQFF. The CDR3 nucleotides are TGCGCCAGCAGCCTACTAGCGGGGGGGCCCGGTGAGCAGTTCTTC.

This chain connects TRBV2 to TRBJ2-7; 9 bases align to TRBD2. There are 14 residues in the CDR3. Losses at the gene ends were 7 bases for V and 5 bases for J; bases not matched to a gene: 9. Germline lookup yields CDR1 SNHLY and CDR2 FYNNEI. The CDR3 protein is CASMISGGSHEQYF. The CDR3 DNA reads TGTGCCAGCATGATTAGCGGGGGATCCCACGAGCAGTACTTC.

This chain uses TRBV6-2 or TRBV6-3 with TRBJ1-1; D remains ambiguous. There are 12 residues in the CDR3. CDR1 is MNHEY, CDR2 SVGEGT, per germline. V lost 4 bases and J lost 12, with 15 bases in between. DNA of the CDR3: TGTGCCAGCAGTTTCGATTATATGCGTACTTTCTTT. Translated, it gives CASSFDYMRTFF.

The V and J genes are TRBV5-4 and TRBJ1-1; 12 bases map to TRBD1. This CDR3 is built from 15 residues. V lost 4 bases and J lost 12; bases outside the gene matches: 13. CDR1 and CDR2 from the germline V gene are SGHNT and YYREEE (reference sequence). CDR3 DNA: TGTGCCAGCAGCCTAAAGGGACAGGGGGCGGACCAACCTTTCTTT. Translated, it gives CASSLKGQGADQPFF.

The chain carries TRBV5-1 and TRBJ1-1; D not resolved. Germline V gives CDR1 SGHRS, CDR2 YFSETQ. Trimming took off 4 bases at V and 1 base at J, with 8 bases between the two ends. The CDR3 spans 13 residues. The CDR3 spells CASSPGPNTEAFF. The CDR3 DNA reads TGCGCCAGCAGCCCAGGTCCGAACACTGAAGCTTTCTTT.

The chain links TRBV7-9 to TRBJ2-7, with TRBD1 as a possible D gene (5 bases). The end of the DNA is better explained by TRBJ2-4, so the J call may be wrong. This CDR3 spans 14 amino acids. CDR1 is SEHNR and CDR2 is FQNEAQ in the germline V gene (reference sequence). CDR3 nucleotide sequence: TGTGCCAGCAGCTTAGGGCAGGGCGCCTACATTCAGTACTTC. It translates to CASSLGQGAYIQYF.

The chain is built from TRBV2 and TRBJ1-1; 7 nucleotides match TRBD1. The CDR3 is 13 amino acids. V lost 11 bases and J lost 0; bases outside the gene matches: 6. Germline V CDR1 and CDR2: SNHLY, FYNNEI. The CDR3 is CAGKGQLNTEAFF. CDR3 bases: TGTGCCGGGAAGGGACAGCTGAACACTGAAGCTTTCTTT.

This sequence joins TRBV4-2 and TRBJ2-3, with 14 bases that match TRBD2. Germline V gene data show CDR1 as LGHNA and CDR2 as YNFKEQ. V dropped 4 bases and J dropped 2; count of bases not matched to a gene: 2. This CDR3 spans 16 amino acids. For the CDR3, the DNA is TGTGCCAGCAGCCGGACTAGCGGGGGGAACACAGATACGCAGTATTTT. Protein product: CASSRTSGGNTDTQYF.

The gene calls are TRBV9 and TRBJ2-7, with D possibly matching TRBD2 (5 bases). Germline CDR1 SGDLS, CDR2 YYNGEE. V lost 1 base, J lost 6 bases, and 8 bases lay in between. The CDR3 covers 12 residues. DNA of the CDR3: TGTGCCAGCAGCGTAAACGGGGTCGAGCAGTACTTC. It translates to CASSVNGVEQYF. The full variable domain, its missing parts supplied by reference TRBV9 and TRBJ2-7, is DSGVTQTPKHLITATGQRVTLRCSPRSGDLSVYWYQQSLDQGLQFLIQYYNGEERAKGNILERFSAQQFPDLHSELNLSSLELGDSALYFCASSVNGVEQYFGPGTRLTVT.

This clone was counted only a few times. The chain is built from TRBV9 and TRBJ1-2; a weak D match, TRBD1 (5 bases). Trimming stripped 0 bases from V and 8 bases from J, with 11 bases between. Looked up from germline, CDR1 is SGDLS and CDR2 is YYNGEE. This CDR3 region has 13 residues. For the CDR3, the DNA is TGTGCCAGCAGCGTAGAGGATAGGGGCGGCTACACCTTC. It yields the protein CASSVEDRGGYTF. The variable domain in full, completed from reference TRBV9 and TRBJ1-2, reads DSGVTQTPKHLITATGQRVTLRCSPRSGDLSVYWYQQSLDQGLQFLIQYYNGEERAKGNILERFSAQQFPDLHSELNLSSLELGDSALYFCASSVEDRGGYTFGSGTRLTVV.

The chain combines TRBV5-1 with TRBJ2-2; 9 bases match TRBD1. J was trimmed by 3 bases and V by 6 bases; bases with no gene match: 6. The CDR3 covers 15 residues. Germline-derived CDR1 and CDR2 are SGHRS and YFSETQ. CDR3 in DNA: TGCGCCAGCACTCTTAGGACAGGGGACACCGGGGAGCTGTTTTTT. Translation gives CASTLRTGDTGELFF.

This rearrangement joins TRBV7-2 to TRBJ2-1; D possibly corresponds to TRBD1 (7 bases). This CDR3 spans 15 amino acids. Deletions cut 2 bases from V and 7 bases from J, with 15 bases between. Germline V CDR1 and CDR2: SGHTA, FQGNSA. CDR3 loop: CASSLSRGEQNEQFF. CDR3 nucleotides: TGTGCCAGCAGCTTATCCAGGGGGGAGCAGAATGAGCAGTTCTTC.

The sample holds one count of this clone. This chain links TRBV3-1 (or the pseudogene TRBV3-2) with TRBJ1-2; D is uncertain. Germline loops: CDR1 LGHDT, CDR2 YNNKEL (reference sequence). The ends were cut back, 0 bases at V and 8 bases at J, with 13 bases in the middle. This CDR3 spans 14 amino acids. The CDR3 reads CASSQDKEVGGYTF. The CDR3 DNA is TGTGCCAGCAGCCAAGATAAGGAGGTAGGCGGCTACACCTTC.

The rearrangement uses TRBV9 and TRBJ2-1, with TRBD2 matching 7 bases. After removal of 0 bases from V and 9 bases from J, the junction contained 12 bases not matched to a gene. Germline CDR1 SGDLS, CDR2 YYNGEE. The CDR3 sequence is 16 residues long. The CDR3 bases are TGTGCCAGCAGCGTAGAGGGAGCTCGGGGGGTCGGTGAGCAGTTCTTC. Amino acids: CASSVEGARGVGEQFF.

This clone has only one observation. The chain joins TRBV6-5 to TRBJ2-1, with 8 bases that match TRBD1. Germline V gene sequence: CDR1 MNHEY, CDR2 SVGAGI. After removal of 6 bases from V and 9 bases from J, the junction contained 13 bases not matched to a gene. The CDR3 is 15 amino acids. In DNA, the CDR3 is TGTGCCAGCAGGACCGAGGACAGGGCCGGTGGTGAGCAGTTCTTC. Its translation: CASRTEDRAGGEQFF.

This rearrangement joins TRBV5-6 to TRBJ1-4; 8 bases fit TRBD1. The J segment lost 8 bases and the V segment lost 2 bases, leaving 8 bases of the junction unmatched. Germline V CDR1 and CDR2: SGHDT, YYEEEE. The CDR3 has 15 residues. CDR3 nucleotide sequence: TGTGCCAGCAGCTTAACTACAGGGGGAGGGGAAAAACTGTTTTTT. The encoded protein is CASSLTTGGGEKLFF.

This clone is a singleton in its sample. The rearrangement links TRBV7-6 to TRBJ2-1; 9 bases are shared with TRBD2. The CDR3 loop spans 15 amino acids. The V and J ends lost 5 bases and 6 bases, in that order; junction bases with no gene match: 8. In germline, CDR1 is SGHVS, CDR2 FNYEAQ. The CDR3 loop reads CASSKSGGPINEQFF. Here the CDR3 DNA reads TGTGCCAGCAGCAAGAGCGGGGGGCCGATCAATGAGCAGTTCTTC.

In its sample, this clone was seen a few times. The rearrangement links TRBV3-1 (or the pseudogene TRBV3-2) to TRBJ1-2, with D possibly TRBD1 on 5 matching bases. The CDR3 length is 14 residues. V gave up 4 bases and J gave up 6 bases, with 15 bases separating them. Germline CDR1 is LGHDT and CDR2 is YNNKEL (reference sequence). The CDR3 DNA sequence: TGTGCCAGCAGCCCCCAGGACACGCGGCATGGCTACACCTTC. Translating gives CASSPQDTRHGYTF.

V and J are TRBV4-2 and TRBJ2-6, with D unresolved. This CDR3 comprises 18 residues. V was pared by 1 base and J by 0 bases, with 13 bases between. The germline V gene has CDR1 LGHNA and CDR2 YNFKEQ. CDR3 bases: TGTGCCAGCAGCCAAGGAGGAACGGCCAGCTCTGGGGCCAACGTCCTGACTTTC. Residues: CASSQGGTASSGANVLTF.

The chain is built from TRBV5-4 and TRBJ2-1; possible D gene TRBD2, 5 bases. CDR3 size: 15 residues. Trimming removed 1 base from V and 2 bases from J, with 10 bases in between. Germline V gives CDR1 SGHNT, CDR2 YYREEE (reference sequence). The CDR3 region is CASSLRRVPYNEQFF. The CDR3 coding sequence is TGTGCCAGCAGCTTGAGGCGGGTACCCTACAATGAGCAGTTCTTC.

The chain joins TRBV28 to TRBJ2-2, with a tentative D call TRBD1 (5 bases). The ends were cut back, 4 bases at V and 6 bases at J, with 18 bases in the middle. Germline V gene data show CDR1 as MDHEN and CDR2 as SYDVKM. The CDR3 consists of 16 residues. CDR3 sequence: CASSSAAGLGAGELFF. CDR3 sequence (DNA): TGTGCCAGCAGTTCGGCCGCAGGGTTGGGTGCCGGGGAGCTGTTTTTT.

This clone came up a few times. The chain joins TRBV9 to TRBJ1-1; 7 nucleotides line up with TRBD1. Germline V lookup: CDR1 SGDLS, CDR2 YYNGEE. Trimming took 4 bases from V and 5 from J; bases not matched to a gene: 8. CDR3 length: 14 residues. Here the CDR3 DNA reads TGTGCCAGCAGCCTAGAGGGGGCGCGGACTGAAGCTTTCTTT. Translation gives CASSLEGARTEAFF.

The chain combines TRBV5-8 with TRBJ1-3; D remains ambiguous. V lost 0 bases and J 2 bases, leaving 9 bases between the germline ends. Germline V gene lookup returns CDR1 SGHTS and CDR2 YDEGEE. CDR3 length equals 15 residues. CDR3 sequence reads: CASSLGRATGNTIYF. The DNA for the CDR3 is TGTGCCAGCAGCTTGGGGAGGGCTACTGGAAACACCATATATTTT.

This chain connects TRBV2 to TRBJ1-5; maybe TRBD1 (6 bases). The germline V gene encodes CDR1 SNHLY and CDR2 FYNNEI. CDR3 length: 13 amino acids. The V end lost 9 bases, the J end lost 5 bases, and 14 bases lay between the germline ends. The CDR3 DNA follows: TGTGCCAGTACTGGACAGAGAGATCAGCCCCAGCATTTT. Translated: CASTGQRDQPQHF.

This clone occurred once. The chain uses TRBV24-1 and TRBJ1-6; 7 positions agree with TRBD1. This CDR3 comprises 16 residues. Germline CDR1 and CDR2: KGHDR and SFDVKD. V lost 4 bases to trimming and J lost 2 bases; unmatched junction nucleotides: 4. This CDR3 reads CATSDTGVTYNSPLHF. The CDR3 DNA sequence: TGTGCCACCAGTGACACAGGGGTAACCTATAATTCACCCCTCCACTTT.

The chain joins TRBV9 to TRBJ2-7; 9 bases align to TRBD2. V was clipped by 0 bases and J by 2 bases; unmatched bases: 6. The CDR3 loop spans 16 amino acids. Germline CDR1 and CDR2: SGDLS and YYNGEE. CDR3 loop: CASSVGLLAGTYEQYF. CDR3 DNA: TGTGCCAGCAGCGTAGGATTGCTAGCGGGGACCTACGAGCAGTACTTC.

In nucleotides, the CDR3 is TGTGCCAGCAGCTTGGAGACAGGGCACTATGGCTACACCTTC. Its protein is CASSLETGHYGYTF. This chain joins TRBV5-4 and TRBJ1-2; 7 bases line up with TRBD1. The CDR3 has 14 amino acids. Per germline, CDR1 SGHNT and CDR2 YYREEE (reference sequence). Trimming took 0 bases from V and 3 from J; bases not matched to a gene: 2.

The J gene is TRBJ1-4, the V gene TRBV27; D not certain. The ends were cut back, 6 bases at V and 7 bases at J, with 12 bases in the middle. The CDR3 runs 13 residues. In germline, CDR1 is MNHEY, CDR2 SMNVEV (reference sequence). The CDR3 sequence is CASRRVGGEKLFF. The CDR3 nucleotides read TGTGCCAGCAGAAGGGTAGGAGGTGAAAAACTGTTTTTT. Full variable domain (outside the CDR3, taken from reference TRBV27 and TRBJ1-4): EAQVTQNPRYLITVTGKKLTVTCSQNMNHEYMSWYRQDPGLGLRQIYYSMNVEVTDKGDVPEGYKVSRKEKRNFPLILESPSPNQTSLYFCASRRVGGEKLFFGSGTQLSVL.

In its sample, this clone was seen a few times. This chain connects TRBV28 to TRBJ2-7; D is perhaps TRBD2 (5 bases). The germline CDR1 and CDR2 sequences are MDHEN and SYDVKM. This CDR3 region has 14 residues. With 5 bases removed from V and 0 bases from J, the gap between germline ends came to 11 bases. The CDR3 region has the DNA TGTGCCAGCAGTCTAAGAGGGTTCTCCTACGAGCAGTACTTC. It yields the protein CASSLRGFSYEQYF.

J is TRBJ2-7 and V is TRBV5-1, with a tentative D call TRBD1 (6 bases). From germline, CDR1 is SGHRS and CDR2 YFSETQ. The CDR3 is 13 residues long. V lost 2 bases, J lost 5 bases, and 11 bases lay in between. The CDR3 sequence is CASSFQGMDEQYF. CDR3 sequence (DNA): TGCGCCAGCAGCTTTCAGGGGATGGACGAGCAGTACTTC.